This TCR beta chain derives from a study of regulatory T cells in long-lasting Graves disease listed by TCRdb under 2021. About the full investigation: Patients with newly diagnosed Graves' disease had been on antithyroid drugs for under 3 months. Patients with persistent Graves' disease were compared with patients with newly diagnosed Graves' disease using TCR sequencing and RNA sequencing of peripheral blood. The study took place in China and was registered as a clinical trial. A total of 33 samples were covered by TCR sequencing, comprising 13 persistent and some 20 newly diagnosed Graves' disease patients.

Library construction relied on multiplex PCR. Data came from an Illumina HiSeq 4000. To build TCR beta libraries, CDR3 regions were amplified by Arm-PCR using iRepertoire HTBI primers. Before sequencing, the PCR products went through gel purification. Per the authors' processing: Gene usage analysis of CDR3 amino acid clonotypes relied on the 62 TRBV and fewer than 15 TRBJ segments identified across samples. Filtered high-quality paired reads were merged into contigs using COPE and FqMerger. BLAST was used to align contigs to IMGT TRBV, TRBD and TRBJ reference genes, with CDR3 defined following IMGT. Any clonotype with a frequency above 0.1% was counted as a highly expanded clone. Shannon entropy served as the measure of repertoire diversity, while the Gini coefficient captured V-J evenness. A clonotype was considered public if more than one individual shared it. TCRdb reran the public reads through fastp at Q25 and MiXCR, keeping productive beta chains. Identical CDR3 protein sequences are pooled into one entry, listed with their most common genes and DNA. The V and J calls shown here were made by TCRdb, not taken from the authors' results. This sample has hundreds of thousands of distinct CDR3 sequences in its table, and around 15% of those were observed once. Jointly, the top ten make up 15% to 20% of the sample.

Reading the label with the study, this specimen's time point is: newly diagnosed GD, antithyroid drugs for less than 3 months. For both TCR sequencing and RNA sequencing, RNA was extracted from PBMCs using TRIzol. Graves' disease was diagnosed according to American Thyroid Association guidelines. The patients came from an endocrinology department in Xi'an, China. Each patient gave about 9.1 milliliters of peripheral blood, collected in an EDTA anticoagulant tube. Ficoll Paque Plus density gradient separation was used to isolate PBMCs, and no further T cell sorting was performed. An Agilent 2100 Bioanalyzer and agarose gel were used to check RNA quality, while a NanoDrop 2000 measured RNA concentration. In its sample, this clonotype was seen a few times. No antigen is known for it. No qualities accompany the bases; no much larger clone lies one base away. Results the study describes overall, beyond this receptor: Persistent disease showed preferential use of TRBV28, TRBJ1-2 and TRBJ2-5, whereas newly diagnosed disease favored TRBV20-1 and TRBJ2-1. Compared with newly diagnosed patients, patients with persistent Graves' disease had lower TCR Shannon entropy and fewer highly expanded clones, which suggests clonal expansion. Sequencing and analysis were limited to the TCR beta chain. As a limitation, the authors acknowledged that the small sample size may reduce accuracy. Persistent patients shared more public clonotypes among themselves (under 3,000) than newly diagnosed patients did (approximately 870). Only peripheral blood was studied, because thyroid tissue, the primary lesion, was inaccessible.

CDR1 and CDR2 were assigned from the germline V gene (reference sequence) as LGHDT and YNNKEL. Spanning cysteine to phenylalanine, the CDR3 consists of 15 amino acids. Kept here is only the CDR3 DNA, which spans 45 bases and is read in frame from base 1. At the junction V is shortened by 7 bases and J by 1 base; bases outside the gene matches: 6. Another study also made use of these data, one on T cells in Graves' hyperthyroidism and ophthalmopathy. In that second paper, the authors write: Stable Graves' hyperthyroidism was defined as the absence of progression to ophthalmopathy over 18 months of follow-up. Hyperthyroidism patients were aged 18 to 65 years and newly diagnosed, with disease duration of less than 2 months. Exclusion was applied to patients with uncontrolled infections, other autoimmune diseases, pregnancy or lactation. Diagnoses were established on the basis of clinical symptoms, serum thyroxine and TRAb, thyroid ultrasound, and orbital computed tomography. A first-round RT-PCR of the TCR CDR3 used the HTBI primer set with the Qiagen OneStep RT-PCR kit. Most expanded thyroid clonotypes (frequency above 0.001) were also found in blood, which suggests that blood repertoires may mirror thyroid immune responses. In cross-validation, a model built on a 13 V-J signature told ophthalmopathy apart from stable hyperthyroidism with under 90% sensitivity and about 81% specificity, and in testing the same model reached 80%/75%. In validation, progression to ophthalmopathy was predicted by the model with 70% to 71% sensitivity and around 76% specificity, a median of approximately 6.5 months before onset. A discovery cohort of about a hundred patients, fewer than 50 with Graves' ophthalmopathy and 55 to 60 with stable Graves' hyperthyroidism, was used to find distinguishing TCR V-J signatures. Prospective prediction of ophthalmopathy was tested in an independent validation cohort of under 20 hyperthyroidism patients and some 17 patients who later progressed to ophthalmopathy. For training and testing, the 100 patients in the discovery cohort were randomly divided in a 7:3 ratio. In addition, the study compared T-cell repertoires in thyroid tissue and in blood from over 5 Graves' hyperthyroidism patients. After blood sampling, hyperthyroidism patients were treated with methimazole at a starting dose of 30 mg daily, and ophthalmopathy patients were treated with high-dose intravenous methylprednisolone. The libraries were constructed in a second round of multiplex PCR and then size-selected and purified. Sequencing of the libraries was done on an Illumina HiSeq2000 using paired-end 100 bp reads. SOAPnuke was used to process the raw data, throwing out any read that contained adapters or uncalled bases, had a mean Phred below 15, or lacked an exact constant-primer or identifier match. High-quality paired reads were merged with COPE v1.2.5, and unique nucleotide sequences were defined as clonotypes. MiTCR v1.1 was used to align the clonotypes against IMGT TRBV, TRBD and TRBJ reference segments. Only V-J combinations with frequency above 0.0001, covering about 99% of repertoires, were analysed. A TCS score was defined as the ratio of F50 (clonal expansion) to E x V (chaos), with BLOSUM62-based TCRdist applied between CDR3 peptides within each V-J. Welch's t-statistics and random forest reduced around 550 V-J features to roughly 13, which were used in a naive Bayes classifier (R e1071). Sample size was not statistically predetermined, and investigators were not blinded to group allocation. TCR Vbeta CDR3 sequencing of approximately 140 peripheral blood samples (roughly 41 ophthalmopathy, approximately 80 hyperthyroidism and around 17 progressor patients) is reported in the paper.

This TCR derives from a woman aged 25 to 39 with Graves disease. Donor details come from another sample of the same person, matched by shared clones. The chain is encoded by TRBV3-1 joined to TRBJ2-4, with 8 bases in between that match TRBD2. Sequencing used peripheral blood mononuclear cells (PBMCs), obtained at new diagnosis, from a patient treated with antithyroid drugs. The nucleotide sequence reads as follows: TGTGCCAGCACCAGCGGGAGAACGGCCAAAAACATTCAGTACTTC. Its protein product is CASTSGRTAKNIQYF.